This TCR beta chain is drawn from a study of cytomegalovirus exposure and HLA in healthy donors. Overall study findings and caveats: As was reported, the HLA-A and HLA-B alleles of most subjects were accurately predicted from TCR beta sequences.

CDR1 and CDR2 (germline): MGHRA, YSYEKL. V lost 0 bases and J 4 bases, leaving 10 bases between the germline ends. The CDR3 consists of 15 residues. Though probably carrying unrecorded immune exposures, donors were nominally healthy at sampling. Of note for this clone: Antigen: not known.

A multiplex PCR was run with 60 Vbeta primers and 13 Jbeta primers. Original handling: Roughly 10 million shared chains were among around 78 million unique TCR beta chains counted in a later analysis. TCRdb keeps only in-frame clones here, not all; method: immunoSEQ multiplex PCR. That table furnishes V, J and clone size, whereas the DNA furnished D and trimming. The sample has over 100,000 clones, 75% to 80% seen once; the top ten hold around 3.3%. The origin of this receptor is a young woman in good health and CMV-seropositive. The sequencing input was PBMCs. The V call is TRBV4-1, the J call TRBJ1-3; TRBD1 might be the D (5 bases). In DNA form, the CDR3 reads TGCGCCAGCAGCCAAGATGGAGGGGCGGGAAACACCATATATTTT. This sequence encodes CASSQDGGAGNTIYF.